These 5 T cell receptor beta chains were all obtained from the same sample, sequenced in a study of blood T cell repertoires in COVID-19. Assay: immunoSEQ multiplex PCR; the TCRdb copy retains only in-frame clones and omits some. The table lists roughly 120,000 clones, roughly 82% of them singletons, with approximately 5.3% in the top ten. The sample taken for sequencing was peripheral blood. These TCRs come from a human donor in a cohort sampled during active COVID-19.

V gene TRBV7-2 combines with J gene TRBJ2-7; D gene ambiguous. Germline CDR1 is SGHTA and CDR2 is FQGNSA. V lost 5 bases to trimming and J lost 0 bases, with 8 bases between them. The CDR3 runs to 13 residues. The CDR3 coding sequence is TGTGCCAGCAGCCCCCCGAGCTCCTACGAGCAGTACTTC. It codes for CASSPPSSYEQYF. Based on the CDR3 plus reference TRBV7-2 and TRBJ2-7, the full variable domain is GAGVSQSPSNKVTEKGKDVELRCDPISGHTALYWYRQSLGQGLEFLIYFQGNSAPDKSGLPSDRFSAERTGGSVSTLTIQRTQQEDSAVYLCASSPPSSYEQYFGPGTRLTVT.

The V call is TRBV19, the J call TRBJ1-3; D gene ambiguous. The CDR3 contains 16 residues. V was cut by 3 bases and J by 4 bases, with 16 bases left in between. CDR1 is LNHDA, CDR2 SQIVND, per germline (reference sequence). CDR3 residues: CASSIGGFLSGNTIYF. The DNA for the CDR3 is TGTGCCAGTAGTATTGGAGGTTTTCTCTCCGGAAACACCATATATTTT.

This clone has a single count. The chain is built from TRBV6-2 or TRBV6-3 and TRBJ2-7; the match to TRBD1 covers 9 bases. V trimming: 4 bases; J trimming: 5 bases; junction bases outside the gene matches: 9. The CDR3 totals 15 residues. The germline V gene has CDR1 MNHEY and CDR2 SVGEGT. The CDR3 sequence: CASSSLQGAPNEQYF. The CDR3 bases are TGTGCCAGCAGTTCCCTACAGGGGGCGCCAAACGAGCAGTACTTC.

This clone turned up a few times. V gene TRBV3-1 (or the pseudogene TRBV3-2) combines with J gene TRBJ2-7; 7 positions match TRBD1. Germline CDR1 reads LGHDT; CDR2 reads YNNKEL (reference sequence). J was trimmed by 9 bases and V by 4 bases; bases with no gene match: 9. The CDR3 is 13 amino acids. The CDR3 spells CASSPRGSDGQYF. CDR3 nucleotides: TGTGCCAGCAGCCCCAGGGGGTCGGACGGGCAGTACTTC.

The genes are TRBV6-1 and TRBJ2-7; 11 bases align to TRBD2. This CDR3 is 14 amino acids long. V lost 8 bases and J lost 6; bases outside the gene matches: 9. Germline CDR1 reads MNHNS; CDR2 reads SASEGT. The CDR3 region has the DNA TGTGCCAGCCGTGTAGCGGGAGGGCCAGGCGAGCAGTACTTC. Residues: CASRVAGGPGEQYF.